This entry concerns a single T cell receptor (beta chain). Antigen unknown. RNA was isolated and reverse transcribed to cDNA, the sequencing template. TCRdb keeps only in-frame clones here, not all; method: immunoSEQ multiplex PCR. This sample has roughly 100,000 clones, with about 60% found just once. The data were taken from a study of CD8+ T cells in alopecia areata. General observations from the study: Compared with normal scalp, lesional scalp had higher clonality and more expanded CD8+ clones.

Trimming left V 8 bases short and J 0 bases short, with 19 bases between. Germline loops: CDR1 GTSNPN, CDR2 SVGIG (reference sequence). This CDR3 comprises 15 residues. The chain employs TRBV30 and TRBJ1-2, with D unresolved. This clonotype originated in a human donor in good health. Sequenced input: CD4+ T cells sorted from blood. The CDR3 sequence is CAANRAPRTNYGYTF. The CDR3 region has the DNA TGTGCCGCGAACCGGGCCCCCCGGACTAACTATGGCTACACCTTC.